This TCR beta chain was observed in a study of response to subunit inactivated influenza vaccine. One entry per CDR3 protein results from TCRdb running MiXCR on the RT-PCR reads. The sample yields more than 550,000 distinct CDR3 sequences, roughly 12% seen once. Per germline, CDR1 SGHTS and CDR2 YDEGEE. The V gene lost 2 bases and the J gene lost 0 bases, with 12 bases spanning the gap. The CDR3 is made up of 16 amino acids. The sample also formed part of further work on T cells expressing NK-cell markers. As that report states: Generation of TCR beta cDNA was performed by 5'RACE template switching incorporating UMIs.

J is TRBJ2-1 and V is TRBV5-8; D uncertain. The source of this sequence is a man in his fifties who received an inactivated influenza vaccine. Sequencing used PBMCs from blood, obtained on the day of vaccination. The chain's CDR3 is CASSFLWGSSYNEQFF. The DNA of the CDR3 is TGTGCCAGCAGCTTTTTGTGGGGTAGCTCCTACAATGAGCAGTTCTTC.